A selection of T cell receptor beta chains follows, all from one sample in a study of cytomegalovirus exposure and HLA in healthy donors. TCRdb keeps only in-frame clones here, not all; method: immunoSEQ multiplex PCR. The sample contains 150,000 to 200,000 clones, approximately 86% of which appear only once. Sample: PBMCs. Receptors originate from a woman younger than 35 in good health and CMV-seronegative. The conserved cysteine and the conserved F or W are not part of the CDR3 here. Size is omitted from some rows. Given values are once, few, many or a class for expanded clones.

size	V	J	CDR3
-	TRBV5-1	TRBJ2-2	ASSLGTAGELF
few	TRBV28	TRBJ2-3	ATSGAGVGTDTQY
-	TRBV7-2	TRBJ1-1	ASTGVQPNTEAF
-	TRBV4-2	TRBJ1-1	ASSQGPGVNTEAF
-	TRBV5-5	TRBJ2-3	ASSYRALITDTQY
-	TRBV7-2	TRBJ1-6	ASSLESRSPLH
-	TRBV5-1	TRBJ1-6	ASSLTQVNSPLH
-	TRBV27	TRBJ2-7	ASSLHPGTSDYEQY
-	TRBV5-5	TRBJ1-2	ASSPPGQGIFSGYT
-	TRBV6-5	TRBJ2-7	ASSYGDSSYEQY
-	TRBV6-1	TRBJ1-4	ASSELAQGYEKLF
-	TRBV7-8	TRBJ2-4	ASSVGGFGRLV
-	TRBV11-2	TRBJ1-1	ASSLGGGSEAF
-	TRBV6-6	TRBJ1-6	ASTQPGQGISPLH
few	TRBV6-5	TRBJ1-1	ASMRGTEAF
-	TRBV2	TRBJ1-1	ASSPYTEAF
-	TRBV18	TRBJ1-6	ASSPRGSSSPLH
once	TRBV19	TRBJ2-3	ASSIELAGTTDTQY
-	TRBV7-2	TRBJ2-1	ASSFDRGIEYGQF
-	TRBV10-3	TRBJ2-3	AISGYKDRGDTDTQY
-	TRBV7-2	TRBJ2-7	ASSATGGYEQY
-	TRBV7-8	TRBJ2-7	ASSPGQVYEQY
-	TRBV14	TRBJ2-5	ASSQPPRLAGGETQY
-	TRBV30	TRBJ1-2	ALRQNYGYT
-	TRBV5-1	TRBJ1-1	ASRVWGDTEAF
-	TRBV27	TRBJ1-4	ASSLSINRNEKLF
-	TRBV19	TRBJ1-1	ASRKDRVDTEAF
-	TRBV7-2	TRBJ2-3	ASSRRTGSTDTQY
-	TRBV4-3	TRBJ2-1	ASTERLNGKQF
once	TRBV7-2	TRBJ1-6	ASSPRGANSPLH